A single sample gave rise to the 20 T cell receptor beta chains below, sequenced in a study of CD8 T cells in ankylosing spondylitis. TCRdb recomputed calls from the 5' RACE reads with MiXCR, one row per CDR3 protein. The sample lists hundreds of thousands of distinct CDR3 sequences, more than 25% occurring once. Sequenced sample: blood, either unsorted or a sorted T cell fraction (not recorded which). These receptors came from a male donor with ankylosing spondylitis or in good health (not recorded which).

This clonotype has ten or more counts. The V and J genes are TRBV29-1 and TRBJ2-5; 7 nucleotides agree with TRBD1. CDR1 and CDR2 (germline): SQVTM, ANQGSEA. The CDR3 has 13 amino acids. J was trimmed by 5 bases and V by 5 bases; bases with no gene match: 8. The CDR3 region is CSVQTGVAETQYF. The CDR3 nucleotides are TGCAGCGTTCAAACAGGGGTGGCGGAGACCCAGTACTTC.

This clonotype showed up many times. The gene calls are TRBV12-3 or TRBV12-4 and TRBJ2-1; TRBD1 is a possible D gene (7 bases). CDR3 size: 15 residues. V shed 3 bases and J shed 8 bases, with 17 bases lying between them. The CDR3 loop is CASSLEGAAGHEQFF. For the CDR3, the DNA is TGTGCCAGCAGTTTGGAGGGGGCCGCGGGGCATGAGCAGTTCTTC.

This clonotype came up once. The V and J genes are TRBV10-3 and TRBJ2-5; D call uncertain. Deletions cut 10 bases from V and 2 bases from J, with 11 bases between. Germline V CDR1 and CDR2: ENHRY, SYGVKD. CDR3 length: 12 amino acids. CDR3 sequence reads: CATRQQQETQYF. CDR3 bases: TGTGCCACTAGGCAACAGCAAGAGACCCAGTACTTC.

This clonotype came up many times. The V gene is TRBV6-1, the J gene TRBJ2-1, with 7 nucleotides matching TRBD2. This CDR3 comprises 13 residues. In germline, CDR1 is MNHNS, CDR2 SASEGT. The ends lost 10 bases at V and 3 bases at J; junction bases unmatched: 6. CDR3: CATTWTSYNEQFF. The DNA of the CDR3 is TGTGCCACCACATGGACTAGCTACAATGAGCAGTTCTTC.

V and J are TRBV12-5 and TRBJ2-1; possible D gene TRBD1, 5 bases. The CDR3 consists of 15 residues. From germline, CDR1 is LGHNT and CDR2 FRNRAP. Trimming shortened V by 5 bases and J by 0 bases, and 11 bases separated the two germline ends. The CDR3 spells CASGNRSSSYNEQFF. Here the CDR3 DNA reads TGTGCTAGTGGTAACAGGTCTAGCTCCTACAATGAGCAGTTCTTC.

This clonotype has ten or more counts. This chain joins TRBV29-1 and TRBJ1-2, with D maybe TRBD1 (6 bases). Looked up from germline, CDR1 is SQVTM and CDR2 is ANQGSEA. This CDR3 comprises 12 residues. DNA for the CDR3: TGCACCGACGTTGGGGGCCCTTATGGCTACACCTTC. This codes for CTDVGGPYGYTF.

The table lists this clonotype with many counts. This chain connects TRBV7-8 to TRBJ2-1, with TRBD2 as a possible D gene (5 bases). The V and J ends lost 2 bases and 7 bases respectively, with 12 bases between them. This CDR3 is 14 amino acids long. Germline CDR1 reads SGHVS; CDR2 reads FQNEAQ. The DNA for the CDR3 is TGTGCCAGCAGCTTAAGAGAATCGGGAAATGAGCAGTTCTTC. The encoded protein is CASSLRESGNEQFF. The full variable domain, rest sourced from reference TRBV7-8 and TRBJ2-1, is GAGVSQSPRYKVAKRGQDVALRCDPISGHVSLFWYQQALGQGPEFLTYFQNEAQLDKSGLPSDRFFAERPEGSVSTLKIQRTQQEDSAVYLCASSLRESGNEQFFGPGTRLTVL.

The chain uses TRBV6-2 or TRBV6-3 and TRBJ2-7, with 8 bases aligning to TRBD2. V trimming: 7 bases; J trimming: 0 bases; junction bases outside the gene matches: 8. The CDR3 length is 15 residues. Per the germline V gene, CDR1 is MNHEY and CDR2 is SVGEGT. CDR3 sequence (DNA): TGTGCCAGCACAGTCGGCGGGAGGCTCTCCTACGAGCAGTACTTC. Its protein product is CASTVGGRLSYEQYF.

This rearrangement joins TRBV12-3 or TRBV12-4 to TRBJ2-7; D possibly corresponds to TRBD1 (5 bases). V gave up 1 base and J gave up 4 bases, with 11 bases separating them. The CDR3 contains 14 residues. The CDR3 loop is CASSLGQTIYEQYF. CDR3 nucleotides: TGTGCCAGCAGTTTAGGACAGACGATTTACGAGCAGTACTTC.

The chain links TRBV6-1 to TRBJ1-3; D gene ambiguous. CDR3 length: 15 residues. The germline V gene has CDR1 MNHNS and CDR2 SASEGT. With 5 bases removed from V and 3 bases from J, the gap between germline ends came to 14 bases. CDR3 in DNA: TGTGCCAGCAGTCCGGCTCTAGGGAGTGGAAACACCATATATTTT. Amino acid sequence: CASSPALGSGNTIYF.

This clonotype occurred many times. This CDR3 is CASSENRNYGYTF. The CDR3 region has the DNA TGTGCCAGCAGTGAAAACAGGAACTATGGCTACACCTTC. This rearrangement joins TRBV2 to TRBJ1-2, with TRBD1 as a possible D gene (5 bases). The CDR3 has 13 residues. The germline V and J ends were trimmed by 2 bases and 2 bases, with 6 bases remaining between them. CDR1 and CDR2 (germline): SNHLY, FYNNEI.

Concerning this clonotype itself: The junction shows a germline mismatch at one end, possibly a read error. The rearrangement links TRBV15 to TRBJ1-6; D is ambiguous. The CDR3 has 13 amino acids. Germline loops: CDR1 LNHNV, CDR2 YYDKDF (reference sequence). The CDR3 here is CATSRGPNSPPHF. DNA for the CDR3: TGTGCCACCAGCAGAGGCCCGAATTCACCCCCCCACTTT.

V and J are TRBV4-3 and TRBJ1-5; D remains ambiguous. The CDR3 is 15 amino acids. Trimming cost V 0 bases and J 1 base, with 7 bases left between them. Germline assignment: CDR1 LGHNA and CDR2 YSLEER. CDR3 sequence: CASSQDRLSNQPQHF. Here the CDR3 DNA reads TGCGCCAGCAGCCAAGACCGGTTAAGCAATCAGCCCCAGCATTTT.

This clonotype was observed at least ten times. The J gene is TRBJ2-3, the V gene TRBV20-1, with 9 bases fitting TRBD2. The germline gives CDR1 DFQATT, CDR2 SNEGSKA (reference sequence). After removal of 4 bases from V and 3 bases from J, the junction contained 14 bases not matched to a gene. The length of the CDR3 is 17 residues. The CDR3 sequence is CSAKSAGGLAGTDTQYF. CDR3 bases: TGCAGTGCTAAGAGCGCGGGAGGGCTCGCGGGGACAGATACGCAGTATTTT.

The V call is TRBV12-3 or TRBV12-4, the J call TRBJ1-5; D not certain. V was cut by 3 bases and J by 0 bases, with 6 bases left in between. The CDR3 length is 14 residues. CDR3 nucleotide sequence: TGTGCCAGCAGTTTGGCCAGTAGCAATCAGCCCCAGCATTTT. Its protein is CASSLASSNQPQHF.

The V gene is TRBV12-3 or TRBV12-4, the J gene TRBJ1-2, with D perhaps matching TRBD1 (6 bases). This CDR3 is built from 14 residues. The V end lost 3 bases, the J end lost 5 bases, and 13 bases lay between the germline ends. The CDR3 nucleotides read TGTGCCAGCAGTTTTGGGGGGGCTGAATATGGCTACACCTTC. Translated: CASSFGGAEYGYTF.

This clonotype was seen many times. The rearrangement links TRBV28 to TRBJ2-3, with 8 positions matching TRBD1. The CDR3 is 15 residues long. The germline V gene has CDR1 MDHEN and CDR2 SYDVKM. After removal of 3 bases from V and 6 bases from J, the junction contained 8 bases not matched to a gene. Here the CDR3 DNA reads TGTGCCAGCAGTTTGGGACAGGCCAGGTTGGATACGCAGTATTTT. Protein: CASSLGQARLDTQYF.

This chain links TRBV12-3 or TRBV12-4 with TRBJ2-7, with D perhaps matching TRBD1 or TRBD2 (5 bases each). The CDR3 has 15 amino acids. Deletions cut 2 bases from V and 2 bases from J, with 13 bases between. CDR3 nucleotide sequence: TGTGCCAGCAGTTTATCCGGGACGGATACCTACGAGCAGTACTTC. The encoded protein is CASSLSGTDTYEQYF.

The chain's CDR3 is CSARRTGNDEQYF. The CDR3 DNA sequence: TGCAGTGCTAGGAGAACAGGGAACGACGAGCAGTACTTC. This chain joins TRBV20-1 and TRBJ2-7; TRBD1 is a possible D gene (6 bases). CDR3 length equals 13 residues. The ends were cut back, 3 bases at V and 5 bases at J, with 14 bases in the middle. Germline V gene data show CDR1 as DFQATT and CDR2 as SNEGSKA (reference sequence).

The CDR3 DNA is TGTGCCAGCAGCTTGGTTGGTGGGGCCTACAATGAGCAGTTCTTC. This encodes CASSLVGGAYNEQFF. The rearrangement links TRBV5-5 to TRBJ2-1; D remains ambiguous. V was cut by 0 bases and J by 2 bases, with 9 bases left in between. Germline CDR1 and CDR2: SGHKS and YYEKEE (reference sequence). There are 15 residues in the CDR3. Based on the CDR3 plus reference TRBV5-5 and TRBJ2-1, the full variable domain is DAGVTQSPTHLIKTRGQQVTLRCSPISGHKSVSWYQQVLGQGPQFIFQYYEKEERGRGNFPDRFSARQFPNYSSELNVNALLLGDSALYLCASSLVGGAYNEQFFGPGTRLTVL.